This note documents a single T cell receptor (beta chain) sequence. Germline V CDR1 and CDR2: SQVTM, ANQGSEA. The CDR3 totals 14 residues. V was shortened by 4 bases and J by 1 base, with 10 bases between the two germline ends. Treatment specified: randomized to nivolumab then ipilimumab (arm A) or the reverse (arm B). The data derive from a study of sequential checkpoint blockade in melanoma. The protocol was immunoSEQ multiplex PCR, while the TCRdb copy is restricted to in-frame clones and leaves out a portion. The sample yields about 32,000 clones, 82% seen once. Specimen: CD8+ T cells sorted from blood (inferred from file names), collected from a patient given nivolumab and ipilimumab in sequence. The receptor was isolated from a human donor with melanoma. The chain carries TRBV29-1 and TRBJ2-2; possibly TRBD2 for D (6 bases). CDR3 sequence reads: CSVGWRVNTGELFF. In DNA form, the CDR3 reads TGCAGCGTTGGGTGGAGGGTGAACACCGGGGAGCTGTTTTTT.